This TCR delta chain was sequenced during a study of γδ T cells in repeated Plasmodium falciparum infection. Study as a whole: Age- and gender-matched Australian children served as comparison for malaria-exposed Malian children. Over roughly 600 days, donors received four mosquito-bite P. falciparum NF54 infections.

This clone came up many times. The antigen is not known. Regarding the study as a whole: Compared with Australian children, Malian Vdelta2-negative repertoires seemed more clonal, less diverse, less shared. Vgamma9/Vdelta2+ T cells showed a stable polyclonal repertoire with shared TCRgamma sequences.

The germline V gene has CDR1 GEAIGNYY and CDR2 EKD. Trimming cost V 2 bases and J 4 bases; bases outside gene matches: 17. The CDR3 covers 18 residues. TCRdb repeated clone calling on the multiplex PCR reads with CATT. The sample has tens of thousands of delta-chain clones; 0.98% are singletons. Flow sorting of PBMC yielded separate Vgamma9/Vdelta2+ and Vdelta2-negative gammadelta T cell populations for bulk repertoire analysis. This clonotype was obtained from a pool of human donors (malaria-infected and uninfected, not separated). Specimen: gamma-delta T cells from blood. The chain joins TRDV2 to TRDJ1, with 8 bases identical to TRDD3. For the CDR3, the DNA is TGTGCCTGTGACAACCCCTGGGCTGGGGGACACCACCGCGATAAACTCATCTTT. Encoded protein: CACDNPWAGGHHRDKLIF.